The 18 T cell receptor beta chains below were found in one sample sequenced in a study of T cell repertoires in cytomegalovirus infection. TCRdb re-called the reads through MiXCR, storing one row per CDR3 protein. The repertoire holds about 280,000 distinct CDR3 sequences, with around 20% as singletons. Their antigens remain unidentified. Sequencing was performed on cultured PBMCs, taken from culture after CMV antigen stimulation. Every receptor here comes from a human donor in good health (CMV status not recorded). Some clones in this sample may be carry-over from other donors' samples.

This clonotype was observed a handful of times. At one end the junction does not follow the germline gene, possibly because of a read error. The V and J genes are TRBV12-3 or TRBV12-4 and TRBJ2-1; 7 nucleotides line up with TRBD2. The CDR3 covers 14 residues. CDR3 nucleotides: TGTGCCAGCAGTTTAAGGGGTCGACTAGCCGGGTCGTCCTTC. Its translation: CASSLRGRLAGSSF.

This clonotype is a singleton in its sample. The chain recombines TRBV14 with TRBJ1-3; no reliable D call. Germline lookup yields CDR1 SGHDN and CDR2 FVKESK. The germline V and J ends were trimmed by 0 bases and 9 bases, with 27 bases remaining between them. The CDR3 is made up of 19 amino acids. CDR3 coding DNA: TGTGCCAGCAGCCAAGACGGCTTCCTCGGGAGCGACCTTTACCCCACCATATATTTT. Translated, it gives CASSQDGFLGSDLYPTIYF.

This clonotype was seen ten or more times. This chain uses TRBV12-5 with TRBJ1-3; D gene uncertain. Germline V gene data show CDR1 as LGHNT and CDR2 as FRNRAP. The CDR3 contains 16 residues. V lost 6 bases and J 0 bases, leaving 15 bases between the germline ends. This CDR3 reads CASGIPSGDSGNTIYF. CDR3 bases: TGTGCTAGTGGCATTCCCAGTGGGGACTCTGGAAACACCATATATTTT.

V gene TRBV6-2 or TRBV6-3 combines with J gene TRBJ2-7, with 9 bases matching TRBD1. Germline assignment: CDR1 MNHEY and CDR2 SVGEGT. With V trimmed by 7 bases and J by 0 bases, 10 bases remained unmatched. This CDR3 has 16 residues. DNA for the CDR3: TGTGCCAGCACCGACCCCGGACAGGGGCGCTCCTACGAGCAGTACGTC. Its translation is CASTDPGQGRSYEQYV.

This chain uses TRBV19 with TRBJ1-2; the match to TRBD1 covers 7 bases. This CDR3 comprises 15 residues. The trim removed 7 bases at V and 0 bases at J, leaving 8 bases unmatched. Germline loops: CDR1 LNHDA, CDR2 SQIVND (reference sequence). The CDR3 spells CASKARGQTNYGYTF. CDR3 coding DNA: TGTGCCAGTAAGGCTAGGGGACAGACTAACTATGGCTACACCTTC.

This clonotype occurred many times. DNA of the CDR3: TGTGCCAGCAGCGTTAGACAGGGAGAGAGAGATGGCTACACCTTC. Translated, it gives CASSVRQGERDGYTF. The rearrangement joins TRBV7-2 to TRBJ1-2; 7 bases are shared with TRBD1. Unmatched junction bases numbered 12, after V lost 5 bases and J lost 6 bases. The CDR3 consists of 15 residues. Germline V lookup: CDR1 SGHTA, CDR2 FQGNSA.

This clonotype came up once. The V gene is TRBV6-5, the J gene TRBJ2-1, with D possibly matching TRBD2 (6 bases). With 2 bases removed from V and 8 bases from J, the gap between germline ends came to 19 bases. Germline V gene lookup returns CDR1 MNHEY and CDR2 SVGAGI. CDR3 length: 16 amino acids. The CDR3 region is CASSYTGAGKGDEQFF. DNA of the CDR3: TGTGCCAGCAGTTACACTGGGGCGGGGAAAGGTGATGAGCAGTTCTTC.

This clonotype was observed at least ten times. CDR3 loop: CASSARETGDEKLFF. The CDR3 DNA reads as TGTGCCAGCAGCGCGAGAGAGACAGGGGATGAAAAACTGTTTTTT. The chain links TRBV7-6 to TRBJ1-4, with 8 bases matching TRBD1. Per germline, CDR1 SGHVS and CDR2 FNYEAQ. The trim removed 5 bases at V and 6 bases at J, leaving 8 bases unmatched. The CDR3 is 15 residues long.

This chain joins TRBV23-1 and TRBJ1-2; the D is unclear. TRBV23-1 is recorded as an ORF, its role being uncertain. Trimming removed 0 bases from V and 2 bases from J, with 7 bases in between. The CDR3 has 14 amino acids. Here the CDR3 reads CASSQSRPNYGYTF. The CDR3 bases are TGCGCCAGCAGTCAATCCAGACCCAACTATGGCTACACCTTC.

The rearrangement links TRBV6-1 to TRBJ2-3, with TRBD2 as a possible D gene (6 bases). Trimming removed 9 bases from V and 1 base from J, with 11 bases in between. CDR1 is MNHNS, CDR2 SASEGT, per germline. CDR3 length: 13 amino acids. Here the CDR3 DNA reads TGTGCCAGTATAGAGCGGGGCACAGATACGCAGTATTTT. Translation gives CASIERGTDTQYF.

This sequence joins TRBV9 and TRBJ1-1; possible D gene TRBD1, 5 bases. CDR3 length: 16 amino acids. In germline, CDR1 is SGDLS, CDR2 YYNGEE. Trimming left V 0 bases short and J 1 base short, with 13 bases between. The CDR3 loop reads CASSVGAGQGNTEAFF. DNA of the CDR3: TGTGCCAGCAGCGTAGGGGCTGGGCAGGGGAACACTGAAGCTTTCTTT.

This clonotype was detected ten times or more. V is TRBV19 and J is TRBJ2-7; D gene unclear. Germline CDR1 LNHDA, CDR2 SQIVND (reference sequence). The CDR3 contains 9 residues. V was cut by 5 bases and J by 6 bases, with 2 bases left in between. For the CDR3, the DNA is TGTGCCAGTAGTGGCGAGCAGTACGTC. Translation: CASSGEQYV.

The sample holds a few counts of this clonotype. CDR3 region: CASSFQVRDPLHF. CDR3 bases: TGTGCCAGCAGTTTTCAGGTTCGGGACCCCCTCCACTTT. V gene TRBV27 combines with J gene TRBJ1-6; D might be TRBD1 (5 bases). The CDR3 extends over 13 amino acids. V was clipped by 3 bases and J by 13 bases, with 13 bases between them. Germline-derived CDR1 and CDR2 are MNHEY and SMNVEV (reference sequence).

This clonotype has only a few counts. The V gene is TRBV6-5, the J gene TRBJ2-5; weak D call: TRBD1 (5 bases). In germline, CDR1 is MNHEY, CDR2 SVGAGI. V was cut by 0 bases and J by 4 bases, with 9 bases left in between. The CDR3 sequence is 14 residues long. CDR3 DNA sequence: TGTGCCAGCAGTTACTCGGCCAGGGCAGAGACCCAGTACTTC. Translated: CASSYSARAETQYF.

The chain employs TRBV28 and TRBJ2-1; D unresolved. V lost 1 base, J lost 6 bases, and 19 bases lay in between. In germline, CDR1 is MDHEN, CDR2 SYDVKM. This CDR3 has 17 amino acids. The CDR3 protein is CASSLSLTQHGINEQFF. The CDR3 region has the DNA TGTGCCAGCAGTTTATCCCTAACGCAGCATGGGATCAATGAGCAGTTCTTC.

The V and J genes are TRBV2 and TRBJ1-5; TRBD1 aligns across 10 bases. Germline V CDR1 and CDR2: SNHLY, FYNNEI. The V gene end was trimmed by 8 bases and the J gene end by 6 bases; junction bases not matched to a gene: 10. The CDR3 length is 15 residues. CDR3 residues: CASGAGQGQTQPQHF. CDR3 sequence (DNA): TGTGCCAGCGGCGCGGGACAGGGGCAAACTCAGCCCCAGCATTTT.

This clonotype was detected only a few times. This chain joins TRBV5-1 and TRBJ2-7, with TRBD2 as a possible D gene (5 bases). Germline assignment: CDR1 SGHRS and CDR2 YFSETQ. Trimming shortened V by 0 bases and J by 0 bases, and 7 bases separated the two germline ends. The CDR3 is 14 amino acids. CDR3 sequence reads: CASSLESGSYEQYF. CDR3 DNA sequence: TGCGCCAGCAGCTTGGAAAGCGGCTCCTACGAGCAGTACTTC.

This clonotype was seen more than once but under ten times. The chain recombines TRBV19 with TRBJ1-2; D remains unclear. The CDR3 covers 15 residues. With 0 bases removed from V and 3 bases from J, the gap between germline ends came to 11 bases. Germline assignment: CDR1 LNHDA and CDR2 SQIVND (reference sequence). The CDR3 bases are TGTGCCAGTAGTATAGATTCGGCGGCTGACTATGGCTACACCTTC. This codes for CASSIDSAADYGYTF.